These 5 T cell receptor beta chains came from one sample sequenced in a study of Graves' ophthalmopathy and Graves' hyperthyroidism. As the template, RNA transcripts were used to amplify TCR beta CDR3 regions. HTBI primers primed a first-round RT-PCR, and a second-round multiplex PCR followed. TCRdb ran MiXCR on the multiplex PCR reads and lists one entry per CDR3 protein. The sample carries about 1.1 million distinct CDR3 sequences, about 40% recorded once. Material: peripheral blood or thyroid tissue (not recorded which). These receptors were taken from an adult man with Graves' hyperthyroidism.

The CDR3 DNA is TGTGCCAGCAGCTTTTCCGAGGGGGTTGAAGCTTTCTTT. This encodes CASSFSEGVEAFF. This sequence joins TRBV11-2 and TRBJ1-1; tentatively, D is TRBD1 (6 bases). Trimming left V 3 bases short and J 7 bases short, with 12 bases between. Germline V lookup: CDR1 SGHAT, CDR2 FQNNGV. This CDR3 comprises 13 residues.

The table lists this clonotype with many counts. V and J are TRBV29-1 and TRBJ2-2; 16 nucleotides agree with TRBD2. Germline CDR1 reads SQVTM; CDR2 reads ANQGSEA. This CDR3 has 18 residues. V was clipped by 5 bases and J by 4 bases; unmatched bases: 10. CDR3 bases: TGCAGCGTTCCCTCCGGGACTAGCGGGAGGGGAAGCACCGGGGAGCTGTTTTTT. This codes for CSVPSGTSGRGSTGELFF.

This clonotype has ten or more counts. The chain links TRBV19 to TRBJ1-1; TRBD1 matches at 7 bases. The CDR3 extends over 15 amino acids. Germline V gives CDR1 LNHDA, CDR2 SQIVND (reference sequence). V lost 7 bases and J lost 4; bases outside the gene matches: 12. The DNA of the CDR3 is TGTGCCAGTACCCGAACCCCACAGGGGATCACTGAAGCTTTCTTT. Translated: CASTRTPQGITEAFF.

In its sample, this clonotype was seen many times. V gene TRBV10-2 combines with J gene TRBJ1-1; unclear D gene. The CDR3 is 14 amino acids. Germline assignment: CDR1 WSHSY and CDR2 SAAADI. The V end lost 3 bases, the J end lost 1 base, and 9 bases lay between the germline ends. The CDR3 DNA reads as TGCGCCAGCAGTGAATGGGGAAAGAACACTGAAGCTTTCTTT. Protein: CASSEWGKNTEAFF.

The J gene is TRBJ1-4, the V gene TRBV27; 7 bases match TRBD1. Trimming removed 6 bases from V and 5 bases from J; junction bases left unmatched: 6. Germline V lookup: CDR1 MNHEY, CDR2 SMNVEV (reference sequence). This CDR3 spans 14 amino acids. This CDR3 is CASSRTGQNEKLFF. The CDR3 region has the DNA TGTGCCAGCAGCCGGACAGGACAGAATGAAAAACTGTTTTTT.